Listed here is a single T cell receptor (beta chain). Its target is unknown. This sample is drawn from a study of T cell responses to AZD1222 COVID-19 vaccine. The CDR3 has 15 amino acids. The germline V and J ends were trimmed by 5 bases and 0 bases, with 13 bases remaining between them. CDR1 and CDR2 from the germline V gene are LNHNV and YYDKDF (reference sequence). Study results and limitations: Breadth and depth of Spike-specific TCRs rose after two AZD1222 doses. The CD4 TCRs associated with vaccination extended across spike and predominated at 160-218 and 743-854. Possibly, clonal diversity was underestimated; donors were largely white British and included more females.

This table comes from immunoSEQ multiplex PCR, and its TCRdb copy is limited to in-frame clones, with some not included. The profile shows about 170,000 clones, about 92% of them singletons. The chain carries TRBV15 and TRBJ2-5; perhaps TRBD1 as D (6 bases). Sequencing used peripheral blood, obtained on day 0 of AZD1222 vaccination. This sequence was found in an adult in good health. The CDR3 region has the DNA TGTGCCACCAGCCGGACAGACACCTACCAAGAGACCCAGTACTTC. This translates into CATSRTDTYQETQYF.